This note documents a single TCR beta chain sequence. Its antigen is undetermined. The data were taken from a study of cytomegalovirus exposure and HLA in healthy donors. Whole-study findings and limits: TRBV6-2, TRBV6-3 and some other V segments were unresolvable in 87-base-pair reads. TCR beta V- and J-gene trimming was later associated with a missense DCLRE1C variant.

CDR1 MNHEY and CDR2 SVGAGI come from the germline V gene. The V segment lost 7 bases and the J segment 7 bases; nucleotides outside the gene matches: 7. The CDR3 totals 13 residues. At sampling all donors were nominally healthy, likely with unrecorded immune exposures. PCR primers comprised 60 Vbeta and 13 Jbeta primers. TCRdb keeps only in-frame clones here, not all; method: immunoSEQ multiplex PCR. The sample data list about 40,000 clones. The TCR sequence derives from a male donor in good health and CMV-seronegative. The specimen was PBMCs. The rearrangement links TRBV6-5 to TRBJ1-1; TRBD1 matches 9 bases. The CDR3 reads CASMGQGFGEAFF. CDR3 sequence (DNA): TGTGCCAGCATGGGACAGGGATTTGGTGAAGCTTTCTTT.